Listed here are 14 T cell receptor beta chains from one sample, sequenced in a study of CD8 T cells in Susac syndrome. It was with random hexamers that roughly 0.45 to 1 ug RNA was reverse transcribed. Each CDR3 protein is one row after TCRdb ran MiXCR on the immunoSEQ multiplex PCR reads. The sample includes about 24,000 distinct CDR3 sequences, about 94% of them seen just once. Sequenced input: CD8+ T cells from PBMCs. These TCRs come from a human donor with Susac syndrome.

V usage is TRBV7-9 and J usage is TRBJ1-6; D not certain. V was shortened by 5 bases and J by 5 bases, with 19 bases between the two germline ends. The CDR3 consists of 17 residues. Germline assignment: CDR1 SEHNR and CDR2 FQNEAQ (reference sequence). The CDR3 bases are TGTGCCAGCAGCCCGACCCTTAGGGCAGGAAATAATTCACCCCTCCACTTT. Translated, it gives CASSPTLRAGNNSPLHF. Based on the CDR3 plus reference TRBV7-9 and TRBJ1-6, the full variable domain is DTGVSQNPRHKITKRGQNVTFRCDPISEHNRLYWYRQTLGQGPEFLTYFQNEAQLEKSRLLSDRFSAERPKGSFSTLEIQRTEQGDSAMYLCASSPTLRAGNNSPLHFGNGTRLTVT.

The rearrangement joins TRBV5-6 to TRBJ1-1; D is ambiguous. Looked up from germline, CDR1 is SGHDT and CDR2 is YYEEEE. V was trimmed by 1 base and J by 3 bases, leaving 7 bases between them. The CDR3 totals 13 residues. The CDR3 is CASSLTGDTEAFF. The CDR3, as DNA: TGTGCCAGCAGCTTGACCGGGGACACTGAAGCTTTCTTT. Variable domain in full (rest from reference TRBV5-6 and TRBJ1-1): DAGVTQSPTHLIKTRGQQVTLRCSPKSGHDTVSWYQQALGQGPQFIFQYYEEEERQRGNFPDRFSGHQFPNYSSELNVNALLLGDSALYLCASSLTGDTEAFFGQGTRLTVV.

The chain has TRBV28 and TRBJ1-5; possible D gene TRBD1, 5 bases. The germline V and J ends were trimmed by 6 bases and 7 bases, with 19 bases remaining between them. The CDR3 runs to 15 residues. CDR1 is MDHEN and CDR2 is SYDVKM in the germline V gene. This chain's CDR3 is CASSHSGEEGQPQHF. The CDR3 nucleotides read TGTGCCAGCAGCCATTCGGGGGAAGAAGGGCAGCCCCAGCATTTT.

This rearrangement joins TRBV7-9 to TRBJ2-3; a possible D gene is TRBD2 (6 bases). Trimming stripped 4 bases from V and 2 bases from J, with 13 bases between. The germline CDR1 and CDR2 sequences are SEHNR and FQNEAQ (reference sequence). This CDR3 is 15 amino acids long. The CDR3, as DNA: TGTGCCAGCAGCTACGGACTATTCCCCACAGATACGCAGTATTTT. The encoded protein is CASSYGLFPTDTQYF.

The chain couples TRBV6-2 or TRBV6-3 to TRBJ2-7, with D unresolved. The CDR3 is 14 residues long. CDR1 and CDR2 (germline): MNHEY, SVGEGT. Trimming stripped 2 bases from V and 3 bases from J, with 11 bases between. The CDR3 DNA reads TGTGCCAGCAGTTACGGAACAGCCTACTACGAGCAGTACTTC. Protein product: CASSYGTAYYEQYF.

Written as DNA, the CDR3 is TGTGCCAGCAGCGGACAGCCCCCTTACAATGAGCAGTTCTTC. Translated: CASSGQPPYNEQFF. The V gene is TRBV7-9, the J gene TRBJ2-1; perhaps TRBD1 as D (6 bases). This CDR3 region has 14 residues. Deletions cut 5 bases from V and 4 bases from J, with 12 bases between. Germline V gives CDR1 SEHNR, CDR2 FQNEAQ (reference sequence). Using reference TRBV7-9 and TRBJ2-1 for the parts outside the CDR3, the full variable domain is DTGVSQNPRHKITKRGQNVTFRCDPISEHNRLYWYRQTLGQGPEFLTYFQNEAQLEKSRLLSDRFSAERPKGSFSTLEIQRTEQGDSAMYLCASSGQPPYNEQFFGPGTRLTVL.

The V and J genes are TRBV7-9 and TRBJ2-1; either TRBD1 or TRBD2 may supply D (6 bases each). The CDR3 consists of 17 residues. Germline CDR1 and CDR2: SEHNR and FQNEAQ (reference sequence). Trimming shortened V by 5 bases and J by 4 bases, and 21 bases separated the two germline ends. Here the CDR3 reads CASSPSRTGGPYNEQFF. The CDR3 DNA follows: TGTGCCAGCAGCCCCTCCCGGACTGGGGGGCCTTACAATGAGCAGTTCTTC.

The V and J genes are TRBV6-4 and TRBJ2-3; D call uncertain. The CDR3 extends over 13 amino acids. Deletions cut 4 bases from V and 1 base from J, with 6 bases between. CDR1 and CDR2 (germline): MRHNA, SNTAGT. The CDR3 loop is CASSALGTDTQYF. The CDR3 DNA sequence: TGTGCCAGCAGTGCTCTCGGCACAGATACGCAGTATTTT.

The chain carries TRBV6-2 or TRBV6-3 and TRBJ2-1; D call uncertain. CDR1 and CDR2 (germline): MNHEY, SVGEGT. This CDR3 is 12 amino acids long. V gave up 2 bases and J gave up 12 bases, with 11 bases separating them. The CDR3 DNA follows: TGTGCCAGCAGTTACGGTCCTTGGGGGCAGTTCTTC. Translating gives CASSYGPWGQFF.

The chain recombines TRBV29-1 with TRBJ2-7; the D gene is possibly TRBD2 (7 bases). From germline, CDR1 is SQVTM and CDR2 ANQGSEA. V dropped 6 bases and J dropped 4 bases, with 16 bases sitting between them. The CDR3 extends over 13 amino acids. The CDR3: CSVRRGAGYEQYF. CDR3 nucleotide sequence: TGCAGCGTCCGCCGGGGGGCGGGTTACGAGCAGTACTTC.

V is TRBV28 and J is TRBJ1-1; D is undetermined. Trimming left V 1 base short and J 10 bases short, with 22 bases between. The CDR3 has 16 amino acids. In germline, CDR1 is MDHEN, CDR2 SYDVKM. The CDR3 region has the DNA TGTGCCAGCAGTTTATTTTCTGGGGAGGTTTGGATGGTAGCTTTCTTT. Translated: CASSLFSGEVWMVAFF.

CDR3: CSVVFTGTGYGYTF. Here the CDR3 DNA reads TGCAGCGTTGTCTTTACAGGGACAGGCTATGGCTACACCTTC. The genes are TRBV29-1 and TRBJ1-2, with 8 bases identical to TRBD1. With 4 bases clipped from V and 4 bases from J, the junction kept 8 bases outside the gene matches. The CDR3 has 14 residues. Germline V CDR1 and CDR2: SQVTM, ANQGSEA.

The chain couples TRBV2 to TRBJ2-1; D unclear. Trimming took off 5 bases at V and 8 bases at J, with 4 bases between the two ends. CDR1 is SNHLY, CDR2 FYNNEI, per germline. The CDR3 is made up of 10 amino acids. CDR3 sequence reads: CASSMDEQFF. The CDR3 DNA sequence: TGTGCCAGCAGTATGGATGAGCAGTTCTTC.

The chain employs TRBV7-9 and TRBJ2-1; 11 bases map to TRBD2. V was clipped by 0 bases and J by 7 bases; unmatched bases: 2. In germline, CDR1 is SEHNR, CDR2 FQNEAQ (reference sequence). The length of the CDR3 is 15 residues. The CDR3 region is CASSLASGGENEQFF. In nucleotides, the CDR3 is TGTGCCAGCAGCTTAGCTAGCGGGGGGGAAAATGAGCAGTTCTTC. Combining the CDR3 with reference TRBV7-9 and TRBJ2-1 gives the whole variable domain DTGVSQNPRHKITKRGQNVTFRCDPISEHNRLYWYRQTLGQGPEFLTYFQNEAQLEKSRLLSDRFSAERPKGSFSTLEIQRTEQGDSAMYLCASSLASGGENEQFFGPGTRLTVL.